This T cell receptor (beta chain) comes out of a study of neurological immune-mediated disorders. Germline values: CDR1 SEHNR, CDR2 FQNEAQ (reference sequence). The CDR3 has 16 amino acids. Trimming stripped 0 bases from V and 0 bases from J, with 9 bases between. A single record per CDR3 protein comes from TCRdb applying MiXCR to the 5' RACE reads. The top ten clones hold approximately 7.1% of a sample with about 52,000 distinct CDR3 sequences, approximately 3.9% of them seen once. The receptor's source is a man aged 55-75 years with multiple sclerosis. Sample: PBMCs. V and J are TRBV7-9 and TRBJ1-3; D is unclear. The CDR3 DNA is TGTGCCAGCAGCTTAGCAATTGGTGTCTCTGGAAACACCATATATTTT. This encodes CASSLAIGVSGNTIYF.